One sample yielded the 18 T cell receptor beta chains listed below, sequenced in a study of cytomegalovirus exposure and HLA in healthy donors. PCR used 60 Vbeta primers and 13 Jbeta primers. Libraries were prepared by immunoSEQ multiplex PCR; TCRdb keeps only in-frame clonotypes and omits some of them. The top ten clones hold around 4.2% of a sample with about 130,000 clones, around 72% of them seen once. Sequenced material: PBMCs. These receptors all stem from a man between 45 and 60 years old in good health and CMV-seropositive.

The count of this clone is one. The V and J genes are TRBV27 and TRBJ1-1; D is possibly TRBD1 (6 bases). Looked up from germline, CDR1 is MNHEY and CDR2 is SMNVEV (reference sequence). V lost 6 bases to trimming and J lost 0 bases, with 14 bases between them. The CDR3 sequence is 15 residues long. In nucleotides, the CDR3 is TGTGCCAGCAGCGGGGGGCCGGGGCTGAACACTGAAGCTTTCTTT. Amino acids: CASSGGPGLNTEAFF.

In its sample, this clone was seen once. The CDR3 DNA reads as TGCAGCGTTGGGGACAGGGTGGGGGAAAAACTGTTTTTT. It translates to CSVGDRVGEKLFF. The rearrangement links TRBV29-1 to TRBJ1-4; the match to TRBD1 covers 9 bases. This CDR3 contains 13 residues. V trimming: 4 bases; J trimming: 8 bases; junction bases outside the gene matches: 5. CDR1 and CDR2 (germline): SQVTM, ANQGSEA.

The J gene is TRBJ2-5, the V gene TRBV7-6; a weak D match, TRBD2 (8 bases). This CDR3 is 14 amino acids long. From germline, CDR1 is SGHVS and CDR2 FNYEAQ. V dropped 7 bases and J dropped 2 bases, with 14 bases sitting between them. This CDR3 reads CASTGGLGQETQYF. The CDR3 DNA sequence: TGTGCCAGCACAGGGGGACTAGGTCAAGAGACCCAGTACTTC.

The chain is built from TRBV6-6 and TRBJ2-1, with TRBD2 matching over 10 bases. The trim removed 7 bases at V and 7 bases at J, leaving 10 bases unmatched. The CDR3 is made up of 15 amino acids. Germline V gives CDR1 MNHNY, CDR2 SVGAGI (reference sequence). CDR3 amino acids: CASISLAGVGNEQFF. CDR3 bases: TGTGCCAGCATCTCCCTAGCGGGAGTAGGTAATGAGCAGTTCTTC.

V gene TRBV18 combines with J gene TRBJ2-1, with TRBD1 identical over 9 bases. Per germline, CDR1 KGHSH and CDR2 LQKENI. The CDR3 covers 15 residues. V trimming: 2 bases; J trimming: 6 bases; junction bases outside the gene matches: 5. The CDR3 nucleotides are TGTGCCAGCTCACCAGGACAGGGGAAGGTCAATGAGCAGTTCTTC. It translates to CASSPGQGKVNEQFF.

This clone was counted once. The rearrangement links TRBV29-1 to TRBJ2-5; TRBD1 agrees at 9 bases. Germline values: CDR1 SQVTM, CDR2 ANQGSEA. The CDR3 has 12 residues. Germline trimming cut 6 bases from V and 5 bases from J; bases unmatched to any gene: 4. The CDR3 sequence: CSVNRGLETQYF. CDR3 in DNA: TGCAGCGTCAACAGGGGGCTGGAGACCCAGTACTTC.

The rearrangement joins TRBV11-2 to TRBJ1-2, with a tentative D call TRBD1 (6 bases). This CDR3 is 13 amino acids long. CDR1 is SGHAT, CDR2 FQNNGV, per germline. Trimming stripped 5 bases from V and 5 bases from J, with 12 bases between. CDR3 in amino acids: CASSTRQVYGYTF. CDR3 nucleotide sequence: TGTGCCAGCAGCACCCGACAGGTGTATGGCTACACCTTC. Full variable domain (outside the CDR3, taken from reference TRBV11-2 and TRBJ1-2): EAGVAQSPRYKIIEKRQSVAFWCNPISGHATLYWYQQILGQGPKLLIQFQNNGVVDDSQLPKDRFSAERLKGVDSTLKIQPAKLEDSAVYLCASSTRQVYGYTFGSGTRLTVV.

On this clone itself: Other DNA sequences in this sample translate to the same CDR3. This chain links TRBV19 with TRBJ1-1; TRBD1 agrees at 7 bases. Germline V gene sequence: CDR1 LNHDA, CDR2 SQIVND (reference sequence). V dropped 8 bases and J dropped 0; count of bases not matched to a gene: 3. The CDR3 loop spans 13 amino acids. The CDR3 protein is CASSDRVNTEAFF. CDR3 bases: TGTGCCAGTTCCGACAGGGTGAACACTGAAGCTTTCTTT.

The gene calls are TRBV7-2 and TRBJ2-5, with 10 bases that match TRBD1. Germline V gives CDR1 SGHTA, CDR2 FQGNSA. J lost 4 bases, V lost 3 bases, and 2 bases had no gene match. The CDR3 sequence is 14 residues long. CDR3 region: CASSLTGGAETQYF. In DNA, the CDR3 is TGTGCCAGCAGCTTGACAGGGGGCGCAGAGACCCAGTACTTC.

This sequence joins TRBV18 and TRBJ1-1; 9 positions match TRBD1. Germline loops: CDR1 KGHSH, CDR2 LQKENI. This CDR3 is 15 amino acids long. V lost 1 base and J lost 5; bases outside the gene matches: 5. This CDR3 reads CASSPQQGAGTEAFF. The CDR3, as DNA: TGTGCCAGCTCACCACAACAGGGGGCCGGGACTGAAGCTTTCTTT.

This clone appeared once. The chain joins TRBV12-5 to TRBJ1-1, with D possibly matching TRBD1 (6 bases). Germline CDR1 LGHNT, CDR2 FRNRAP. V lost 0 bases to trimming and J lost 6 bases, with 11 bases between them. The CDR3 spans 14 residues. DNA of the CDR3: TGTGCTAGTGGTTTGGTCCCAGAGGGGGCTGAAGCTTTCTTT. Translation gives CASGLVPEGAEAFF.

This CDR3 reads CASSSFRTATNYGYTF. DNA of the CDR3: TGTGCCAGCAGCTCGTTTAGGACAGCAACTAACTATGGCTACACCTTC. This chain uses TRBV7-9 with TRBJ1-2; tentative D call: TRBD1 (6 bases). Trimming took 4 bases from V and 0 from J, leaving 15 bases between them. In germline, CDR1 is SEHNR, CDR2 FQNEAQ (reference sequence). The length of the CDR3 is 16 residues.

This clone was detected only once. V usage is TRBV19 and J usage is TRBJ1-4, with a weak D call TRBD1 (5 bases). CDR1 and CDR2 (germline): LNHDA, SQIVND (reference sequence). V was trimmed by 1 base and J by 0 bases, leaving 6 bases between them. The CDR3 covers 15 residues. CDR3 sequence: CASSIGQTTNEKLFF. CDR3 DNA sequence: TGTGCCAGTAGTATAGGACAGACAACTAATGAAAAACTGTTTTTT.

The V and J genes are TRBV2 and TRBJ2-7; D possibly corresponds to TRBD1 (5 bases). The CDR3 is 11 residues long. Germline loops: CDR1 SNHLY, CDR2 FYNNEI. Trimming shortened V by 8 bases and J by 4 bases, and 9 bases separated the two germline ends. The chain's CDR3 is CASGAQYEQYF. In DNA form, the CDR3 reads TGTGCCAGCGGGGCCCAATACGAGCAGTACTTC.

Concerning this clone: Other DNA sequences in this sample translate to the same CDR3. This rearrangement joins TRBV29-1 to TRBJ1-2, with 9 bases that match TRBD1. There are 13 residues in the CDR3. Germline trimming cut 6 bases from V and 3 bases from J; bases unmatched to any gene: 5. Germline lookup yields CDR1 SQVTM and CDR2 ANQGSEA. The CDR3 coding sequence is TGCAGCGTGGGGGACAGGGTGGACTATGGCTACACCTTC. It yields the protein CSVGDRVDYGYTF. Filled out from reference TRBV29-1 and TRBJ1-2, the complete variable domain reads SAVISQKPSRDICQRGTSLTIQCQVDSQVTMMFWYRQQPGQSLTLIATANQGSEATYESGFVIDKFPISRPNLTFSTLTVSNMSPEDSSIYLCSVGDRVDYGYTFGSGTRLTVV.

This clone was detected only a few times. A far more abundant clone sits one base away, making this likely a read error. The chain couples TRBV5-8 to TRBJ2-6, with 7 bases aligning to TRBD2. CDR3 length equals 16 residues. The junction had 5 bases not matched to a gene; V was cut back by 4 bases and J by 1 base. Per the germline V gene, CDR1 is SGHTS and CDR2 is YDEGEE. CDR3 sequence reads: CASSQDSGSGANVLTF. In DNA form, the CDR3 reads TGTGCCAGCAGCCAAGATAGCGGGTCTGGGGCCAACGTCCTGACTTTC.

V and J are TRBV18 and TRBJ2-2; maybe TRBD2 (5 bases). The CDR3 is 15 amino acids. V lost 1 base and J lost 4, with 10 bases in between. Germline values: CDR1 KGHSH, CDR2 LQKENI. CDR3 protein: CASSPQGEVTGELFF. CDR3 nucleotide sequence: TGTGCCAGCTCACCACAGGGAGAAGTCACCGGGGAGCTGTTTTTT.

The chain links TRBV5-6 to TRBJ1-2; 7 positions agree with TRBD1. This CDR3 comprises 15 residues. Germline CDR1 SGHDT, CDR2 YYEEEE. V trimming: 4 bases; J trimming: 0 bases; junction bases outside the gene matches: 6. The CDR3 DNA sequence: TGTGCCAGCAGCCCGGGACAGACCCCTAACTATGGCTACACCTTC. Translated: CASSPGQTPNYGYTF.